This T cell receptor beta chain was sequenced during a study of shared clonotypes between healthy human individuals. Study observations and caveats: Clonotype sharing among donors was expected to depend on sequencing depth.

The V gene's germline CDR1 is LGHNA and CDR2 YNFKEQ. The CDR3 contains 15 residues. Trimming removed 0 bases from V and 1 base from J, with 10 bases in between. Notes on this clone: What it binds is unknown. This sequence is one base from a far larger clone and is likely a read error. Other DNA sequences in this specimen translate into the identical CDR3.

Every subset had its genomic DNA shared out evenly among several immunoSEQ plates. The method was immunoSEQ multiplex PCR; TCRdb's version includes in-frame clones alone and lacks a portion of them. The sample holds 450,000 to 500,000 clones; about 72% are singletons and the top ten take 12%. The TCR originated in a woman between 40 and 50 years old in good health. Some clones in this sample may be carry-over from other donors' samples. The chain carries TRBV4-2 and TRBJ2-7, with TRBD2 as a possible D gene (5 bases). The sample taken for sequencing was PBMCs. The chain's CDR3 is CASSQEGDVSYEQYF. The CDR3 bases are TGTGCCAGCAGCCAAGAGGGAGATGTATCCTACGAGCAGTACTTC.